This T cell receptor (beta chain) was profiled in a study of shared clonotypes between healthy human individuals. Trimming pared 3 bases from V and 4 bases from J, leaving 6 bases between. Germline values: CDR1 DFQATT, CDR2 SNEGSKA (reference sequence). The CDR3 sequence is 11 residues long. Each subset's genomic DNA was shared equally among a number of immunoSEQ plates. Each PCR replicate from the sorted subsets contained 200 to 250 ng DNA, which is some 32,000 T cell genomes. Using immunoSEQ multiplex PCR, the repertoire was profiled, and TCRdb retains in-frame clones only, with some absent. The sample shows approximately 2.5 million clones, roughly 92% of them seen only once. Study-wide findings and caveats: Sampling involved blood alone; tissue repertoires likely differ.

Notes on this clone: The antigen is unknown.

CD4+ cells yielded CD45RA+ naive and CD45RA-negative memory subsets. Material for sequencing was naive CD4+ T cells sorted from blood. Documented subset: CD45RA+ positively selected. V and J are TRBV20-1 and TRBJ1-1; D is undetermined. This sequence was found in a man aged 18 to 30 in good health. DNA for the CDR3: TGCAGTGCTAGGCCGGTCACTGAAGCTTTCTTT. Its protein product is CSARPVTEAFF.